Each of the 20 T cell receptor beta chains below was sequenced from the same sample in a study of blood T cell repertoires in COVID-19. TCRdb's copy holds only in-frame clones and misses some; the assay was immunoSEQ multiplex PCR. In the table there are approximately 310,000 clones, 75% to 90% of which are singletons. Sequenced material: PBMCs or T cells enriched from blood (not recorded which). The receptors stem from a man aged 25 to 45 who had recovered from COVID-19.

The gene calls are TRBV9 and TRBJ2-5, with TRBD2 matching over 10 bases. Germline V gives CDR1 SGDLS, CDR2 YYNGEE. This CDR3 contains 15 residues. J gave up 5 bases and V 4 bases, and 8 bases lay outside the gene matches. CDR3 in DNA: TGTGCCAGCAGCCCCATGAGTAGCGGGGGGGAGACCCAGTACTTC. Translation gives CASSPMSSGGETQYF.

The chain combines TRBV2 with TRBJ1-4, with 7 nucleotides matching TRBD1. CDR3 length: 14 amino acids. Unmatched junction bases numbered 5, after V lost 7 bases and J lost 3 bases. Germline V gene sequence: CDR1 SNHLY, CDR2 FYNNEI. The CDR3 loop is CASKLQGSNEKLFF. Written as DNA, the CDR3 is TGTGCCAGCAAACTACAGGGGTCTAATGAAAAACTGTTTTTT.

The rearrangement links TRBV24-1 to TRBJ1-5; TRBD1 aligns across 7 bases. Losses at the gene ends were 3 bases for V and 0 bases for J; bases not matched to a gene: 4. Germline V gene sequence: CDR1 KGHDR, CDR2 SFDVKD. The CDR3 is made up of 16 amino acids. Here the CDR3 DNA reads TGTGCCACCAGTGATCCGGGGACAGATAGCAATCAGCCCCAGCATTTT. Translating it yields CATSDPGTDSNQPQHF.

V usage is TRBV3-1 (or the pseudogene TRBV3-2) and J usage is TRBJ2-3, with 9 bases identical to TRBD2. The germline V gene has CDR1 LGHDT and CDR2 YNNKEL (reference sequence). The CDR3 runs 13 residues. Unmatched junction bases numbered 7, after V lost 1 base and J lost 14 bases. This chain's CDR3 is CASSQASGGHPYF. The CDR3 DNA reads TGTGCCAGCAGCCAAGCCAGCGGGGGGCACCCGTATTTT.

Here the CDR3 reads CASSLARDGYTF. CDR3 nucleotides: TGTGCCAGCAGCTTAGCTCGGGATGGCTACACCTTC. The chain links TRBV11-2 to TRBJ1-2; no clear D gene. V gave up 1 base and J gave up 6 bases, with 6 bases separating them. CDR3 length: 12 amino acids. Germline V CDR1 and CDR2: SGHAT, FQNNGV.

This chain links TRBV29-1 with TRBJ1-5; 9 bases agree with TRBD1. The ends lost 4 bases at V and 2 bases at J; junction bases unmatched: 9. The CDR3 is 16 residues long. The germline CDR1 and CDR2 sequences are SQVTM and ANQGSEA. CDR3 loop: CSVAGQGIEGNQPQHF. The CDR3 DNA follows: TGCAGCGTTGCGGGACAGGGAATAGAAGGCAATCAGCCCCAGCATTTT.

This clone was counted a few times. The chain recombines TRBV10-3 with TRBJ2-3; tentative D call: TRBD1 (6 bases). CDR1 and CDR2 (germline): ENHRY, SYGVKD. Deletions cut 5 bases from V and 3 bases from J, with 15 bases between. This CDR3 comprises 15 residues. The CDR3 sequence: CAISSDRIQTDTQYF. As DNA, the CDR3 is TGTGCCATCAGTTCAGACAGGATTCAAACAGATACGCAGTATTTT.

The V gene is TRBV5-4, the J gene TRBJ1-2; D possibly corresponds to TRBD1 (5 bases). The CDR3 sequence is 13 residues long. Trimming shortened V by 5 bases and J by 4 bases, and 12 bases separated the two germline ends. The germline V gene has CDR1 SGHNT and CDR2 YYREEE (reference sequence). The CDR3 loop is CASRERGGYGYTF. CDR3 nucleotide sequence: TGTGCCAGCAGAGAGAGGGGAGGCTATGGCTACACCTTC.

V and J are TRBV6-8 and TRBJ1-5, with D perhaps TRBD1 (5 bases). The V end lost 7 bases, the J end lost 8 bases, and 18 bases lay between the germline ends. The CDR3 covers 14 residues. Germline values: CDR1 MNHGY, CDR2 SAAAGT. The CDR3 DNA reads TGTGCCAGCACCCCAAGAACGGGGGATAAGCCCCAGCATTTT. This gives the protein CASTPRTGDKPQHF.

V gene TRBV10-3 combines with J gene TRBJ1-1; no definite D call. CDR1 ENHRY and CDR2 SYGVKD come from the germline V gene. Between the trimmed V and J ends, which lost 7 bases and 1 base, there was a span of 10 bases. CDR3 length: 13 amino acids. The CDR3 is CAIKEAGNTEAFF. The CDR3 DNA sequence: TGTGCCATCAAAGAAGCAGGGAACACTGAAGCTTTCTTT.

This clone has a single count. The gene calls are TRBV5-1 and TRBJ1-2; D is uncertain. The CDR3 runs 15 residues. The V gene lost 0 bases and the J gene lost 8 bases, with 17 bases spanning the gap. Germline CDR1 is SGHRS and CDR2 is YFSETQ. CDR3 protein: CASSLAGSQGGGYTF. CDR3 DNA sequence: TGCGCCAGCAGCTTGGCCGGGTCTCAAGGTGGCGGCTACACCTTC.

The rearrangement joins TRBV5-1 to TRBJ2-5; TRBD1 aligns across 7 bases. CDR1 SGHRS and CDR2 YFSETQ come from the germline V gene. V trimming: 3 bases; J trimming: 1 base; junction bases outside the gene matches: 3. The CDR3 is 14 residues long. The CDR3 protein is CASSSGQAQETQYF. The CDR3, as DNA: TGCGCCAGCAGCTCCGGACAGGCCCAAGAGACCCAGTACTTC.

This clone was counted a single time. This chain joins TRBV6-1 and TRBJ1-1; D unclear. Trimming pared 3 bases from V and 4 bases from J, leaving 12 bases between. The CDR3 runs 14 residues. Per the germline V gene, CDR1 is MNHNS and CDR2 is SASEGT. The CDR3: CASSDPRSGTEAFF. In DNA, the CDR3 is TGTGCCAGCAGTGATCCCAGGTCTGGCACTGAAGCTTTCTTT.

The V call is TRBV7-8, the J call TRBJ1-1; weak D call: TRBD1 (6 bases). Germline V CDR1 and CDR2: SGHVS, FQNEAQ. The length of the CDR3 is 16 residues. V was cut by 5 bases and J by 5 bases, with 21 bases left in between. The CDR3 reads CASSPVMWQGRTEAFF. The DNA for the CDR3 is TGTGCCAGCAGCCCAGTCATGTGGCAGGGGCGGACTGAAGCTTTCTTT.

The chain has TRBV9 and TRBJ1-1; D might be TRBD1 (5 bases). Germline assignment: CDR1 SGDLS and CDR2 YYNGEE. Between the trimmed V and J ends, which lost 4 bases and 4 bases, there was a span of 20 bases. The CDR3 length is 16 residues. The chain's CDR3 is CASSLPRGGDPTEAFF. DNA of the CDR3: TGTGCCAGCAGCTTACCCCGAGGAGGGGACCCCACTGAAGCTTTCTTT.

The chain has TRBV3-1 (or the pseudogene TRBV3-2) and TRBJ2-7; 7 bases are a match to TRBD2. Germline trimming cut 4 bases from V and 7 bases from J; bases unmatched to any gene: 16. The CDR3 has 16 amino acids. CDR1 LGHDT and CDR2 YNNKEL come from the germline V gene (reference sequence). This chain's CDR3 is CASSLRIGRGNVEQYF. CDR3 in DNA: TGTGCCAGCAGCCTCCGGATAGGGCGGGGGAACGTTGAGCAGTACTTC.

This chain links TRBV6-6 with TRBJ2-1; 9 bases agree with TRBD2. Per germline, CDR1 MNHNY and CDR2 SVGAGI (reference sequence). The ends lost 5 bases at V and 2 bases at J; junction bases unmatched: 13. The CDR3 totals 18 residues. This CDR3 reads CASSPRASSGGPYNEQFF. The CDR3 nucleotides are TGTGCCAGCAGTCCTAGGGCGAGTAGCGGGGGACCCTACAATGAGCAGTTCTTC.

This chain connects TRBV18 to TRBJ2-1, with 8 nucleotides matching TRBD1. Germline-derived CDR1 and CDR2 are KGHSH and LQKENI. J was trimmed by 8 bases and V by 6 bases; bases with no gene match: 12. The CDR3 covers 15 residues. CDR3 bases: TGTGCCAGCTCGCCGGGGGCAGGGGGCTGGTATGAGCAGTTCTTC. This codes for CASSPGAGGWYEQFF.

The chain recombines TRBV7-9 with TRBJ1-3; 9 bases align to TRBD1. The V gene's germline CDR1 is SEHNR and CDR2 FQNEAQ (reference sequence). This CDR3 comprises 13 residues. Germline trimming cut 5 bases from V and 8 bases from J; bases unmatched to any gene: 4. The CDR3 here is CASSRDRDYTIYF. In DNA, the CDR3 is TGTGCCAGCAGCCGGGACAGGGATTACACCATATATTTT.

The genes are TRBV7-2 and TRBJ2-2, with 11 bases fitting TRBD2. V gave up 6 bases and J gave up 4 bases; unmatched junction bases: 7. This CDR3 is built from 16 residues. Germline V gene data show CDR1 as SGHTA and CDR2 as FQGNSA. CDR3 DNA sequence: TGTGCCAGCAGGCCCGGGACTAGCGGTAGCACCGGGGAGCTGTTTTTT. This encodes CASRPGTSGSTGELFF.